Below, one T cell receptor beta chain is given with its context. Its cognate antigen is unknown. Data came from immunoSEQ multiplex PCR; TCRdb stores just in-frame clones and leaves some out. The sample gives thousands of clones, roughly 29% of which show up once; approximately 17% is in the top ten. The entry originates in a study of T cells in localized non-small cell lung cancer. General study results and limits: Out of the top 100 tumor clones, a median roughly 50 were seen in adjacent lung. Sequencing involved a lone tumor region, leaving heterogeneity possible.

V was cut by 1 base and J by 10 bases, with 13 bases left in between. Germline V gene data show CDR1 as GTSNPN and CDR2 as SVGIG (reference sequence). This CDR3 comprises 12 residues. The chain couples TRBV30 to TRBJ1-2, with D possibly being TRBD1 (6 bases). The input for sequencing was lung tumor tissue, taken before any cancer treatment. The source of this sequence is a female donor over 55 with stage II squamous cell lung carcinoma. CDR3 sequence (DNA): TGTGCCTGGAGTGCCACCGGGACACACTACACCTTC. The encoded protein is CAWSATGTHYTF.